Listed below are T cell receptor beta chains from one sample, sequenced in a study of blood T cell repertoires in COVID-19. TCRdb's copy holds only in-frame clones and misses some; the assay was immunoSEQ multiplex PCR. The data show under 150,000 clones, about 85% seen once. The sample consisted of peripheral blood. Receptors originate from a man in his forties or fifties with active or convalescent COVID-19. The CDR3 runs from the conserved cysteine through the conserved F or W. The D gene is left open where the match is weak. Clone size is stated in some rows and not others, as once, few, many or a class when expanded.

j_gene,v_gene,abundance,d_gene,CDR3aa,CDR3nt
TRBJ2-3,TRBV3-1/TRBV3-2,NA,TRBD2,CASSQSGGALDTQYF,TGTGCCAGCAGCCAAAGCGGGGGGGCTTTAGATACGCAGTATTTT
TRBJ1-4,TRBV23-1,NA,TRBD1,CASSQKGGEKLFF,TGCGCCAGCAGCCAAAAAGGGGGCGAAAAACTGTTTTTT
TRBJ2-1,TRBV19,NA,TRBD1,CASSPPFKGQGFDEQFF,TGTGCCAGTAGTCCTCCTTTCAAGGGACAGGGGTTCGATGAGCAGTTCTTC
TRBJ2-5,TRBV15,NA,TRBD2,CATAGVQETQYF,TGTGCCACCGCGGGGGTCCAAGAGACCCAGTACTTC
TRBJ2-5,TRBV7-6,NA,TRBD2,CASSSMGGRETQYF,TGTGCCAGCAGCTCAATGGGAGGGAGGGAGACCCAGTACTTC
TRBJ2-5,TRBV7-9,NA,NA,CASTYGQQETQYF,TGTGCCAGCACCTACGGACAGCAAGAGACCCAGTACTTC
TRBJ1-2,TRBV5-4,NA,TRBD1,CASSRGQGANYGYTF,TGTGCCAGCAGCCGCGGACAGGGGGCGAACTATGGCTACACCTTC
TRBJ2-7,TRBV18,NA,TRBD1,CASSPRQGAFYEQYF,TGTGCCAGCTCACCACGACAGGGGGCTTTTTACGAGCAGTACTTC
TRBJ1-5,TRBV6-1,NA,TRBD1,CASSFSGTDQPQHF,TGTGCCAGCAGTTTTTCCGGGACAGATCAGCCCCAGCATTTT
TRBJ2-7,TRBV5-1,NA,TRBD1,CASSFRDRVSEQYF,TGCGCCAGCAGCTTCCGGGACAGGGTTTCCGAGCAGTACTTC
TRBJ2-7,TRBV18,few,TRBD1,CASSVPGQGSYEQYF,TGTGCCAGCTCAGTACCGGGACAGGGATCTTATGAGCAGTACTTC
TRBJ2-2,TRBV5-6,NA,TRBD1,CASSRAGQGPTGELFF,TGTGCCAGCAGCCGAGCGGGACAGGGGCCCACCGGGGAGCTGTTTTTT
TRBJ1-5,TRBV3-1/TRBV3-2,NA,TRBD1,CASSQGQGAGNQPQHF,TGTGCCAGCAGCCAGGGACAGGGGGCTGGTAATCAGCCCCAGCATTTT
TRBJ2-3,TRBV29-1,NA,NA,CSVDNIPTDTQYF,TGCAGCGTTGATAACATTCCCACAGATACGCAGTATTTT
TRBJ1-2,TRBV5-1,NA,TRBD1,CASSSGTGNGYTF,TGCGCCAGCAGCTCGGGGACAGGGAATGGCTACACCTTC
TRBJ1-2,TRBV3-1/TRBV3-2,NA,NA,CASSQTVWGYTF,TGTGCCAGCAGCCAAACGGTCTGGGGCTACACCTTC
TRBJ1-5,TRBV10-3,NA,NA,CAISEPRPEGVGPQHF,TGTGCCATCAGTGAGCCCAGACCGGAGGGCGTAGGGCCCCAGCATTTT
TRBJ2-2,TRBV7-3,NA,NA,CASSLDYPNTGELFF,TGTGCCAGCAGCTTAGACTATCCGAACACCGGGGAGCTGTTTTTT
TRBJ1-3,TRBV29-1,NA,NA,CSAGAGSNSGNTIYF,TGCAGCGCAGGGGCCGGGTCTAACTCTGGAAACACCATATATTTT
TRBJ1-2,TRBV20-1,NA,NA,CSARSMGYTF,TGCAGTGCTAGGAGTATGGGCTACACCTTC
TRBJ2-7,TRBV3-1/TRBV3-2,NA,TRBD1,CASSPDRDRGYEQYF,TGTGCCAGCAGCCCCGATAGGGACAGAGGCTACGAGCAGTACTTC
TRBJ1-2,TRBV6-1,NA,NA,CASSERGSYGYTF,TGTGCCAGCAGTGAAAGGGGAAGCTATGGCTACACCTTC
TRBJ1-1,TRBV10-3,few,TRBD1,CATYPGQGHTEAFF,TGTGCCACTTACCCGGGACAGGGGCACACTGAAGCTTTCTTT
TRBJ2-1,TRBV23-1,NA,TRBD1,CASSRSEGQGDNEQFF,TGCGCCAGCAGTCGCTCCGAGGGACAGGGTGATAATGAGCAGTTCTTC
TRBJ2-2,TRBV5-1,NA,NA,CASSLGGGNTGELFF,TGCGCCAGCAGCTTGGGAGGGGGGAACACCGGGGAGCTGTTTTTT
TRBJ2-2,TRBV3-1/TRBV3-2,NA,NA,CASSQTTGTPGRSTGELFF,TGTGCCAGCAGCCAAACAACCGGGACTCCCGGTCGATCCACCGGGGAGCTGTTTTTT
TRBJ1-3,TRBV14,NA,NA,CASSQVRWVEGVENTIYF,TGTGCCAGCAGCCAAGTTCGTTGGGTGGAGGGAGTTGAAAACACCATATATTTT
TRBJ2-2,TRBV7-3,few,NA,CASSLTSGANTGELFF,TGTGCCAGCAGCTTAACGTCTGGAGCGAACACCGGGGAGCTGTTTTTT
TRBJ1-2,TRBV3-1/TRBV3-2,NA,NA,CASSQEGKGIYYGYTF,TGTGCCAGCAGCCAAGAGGGTAAGGGGATCTACTATGGCTACACCTTC
TRBJ2-7,TRBV7-9,NA,NA,CASSPHDLSEQYF,TGTGCCAGCAGCCCGCATGATTTGAGCGAGCAGTACTTC
TRBJ2-2,TRBV6-5,NA,TRBD1,CASSRDRSITGELFF,TGTGCCAGCAGCCGGGACAGGTCTATCACCGGGGAGCTGTTTTTT
TRBJ2-5,TRBV29-1,NA,NA,CSVETRATQYF,TGCAGCGTTGAAACGAGGGCAACCCAGTACTTC
TRBJ1-1,TRBV6-5,NA,NA,CASSWYGEAFF,TGTGCCAGCAGTTGGTACGGTGAAGCTTTCTTT
TRBJ2-2,TRBV12-3/TRBV12-4,NA,NA,CASRLTGELFF,TGTGCCAGCCGTCTCACCGGGGAGCTGTTTTTT
TRBJ2-2,TRBV7-3,NA,NA,CASSLGGGNGELFF,TGTGCCAGCAGCTTAGGAGGGGGCAACGGGGAGCTGTTTTTT
TRBJ1-6,TRBV6-6,NA,NA,CASSRSQGNSPLHF,TGTGCCAGCAGTCGCAGTCAGGGTAATTCACCCCTCCACTTT
TRBJ2-1,TRBV12-3/TRBV12-4,NA,TRBD2,CASRRGADEQFF,TGTGCCAGCAGGCGGGGGGCCGATGAGCAGTTCTTC
TRBJ2-7,TRBV10-3,NA,TRBD2,CAISESSGGYEQYF,TGTGCCATCAGTGAGTCTAGCGGGGGCTACGAGCAGTACTTC
TRBJ2-3,TRBV5-6,NA,NA,CASGLKDTQYF,TGTGCCAGCGGACTCAAAGATACGCAGTATTTT
TRBJ1-2,TRBV3-1/TRBV3-2,NA,NA,CASSQDRGRGYTF,TGTGCCAGCAGCCAAGACAGGGGACGTGGCTACACCTTC
TRBJ2-3,TRBV9,once,TRBD2,CASSSSSAGTRADTQYF,TGTGCCAGCAGCTCGTCTTCCGCCGGGACTAGGGCAGATACGCAGTATTTT
TRBJ1-2,TRBV27,NA,TRBD1,CASSSPTRGLGYGYTF,TGTGCCAGCAGTTCACCGACGAGGGGGCTAGGCTATGGCTACACCTTC
TRBJ1-4,TRBV6-7,NA,NA,CASRLPGNEKLFF,TGTGCCAGCCGGCTTCCAGGGAATGAAAAACTGTTTTTT
TRBJ2-1,TRBV6-2/TRBV6-3,once,NA,CASSHGHNEQFF,TGTGCCAGCAGCCACGGACATAATGAGCAGTTCTTC
TRBJ1-6,TRBV2,NA,TRBD1,CASSGDRGGSPLHF,TGTGCCAGCAGTGGGGACAGGGGTGGATCACCCCTCCACTTT
TRBJ2-7,TRBV6-5,NA,TRBD2,CASGLAGEQYF,TGTGCCAGCGGACTAGCGGGGGAGCAGTACTTC
TRBJ1-3,TRBV6-5,NA,TRBD1,CASSRQGGNTIYF,TGTGCCAGCAGTCGACAGGGAGGAAACACCATATATTTT
TRBJ2-3,TRBV11-2,NA,TRBD2,CASSLGLAGGTDTQYF,TGTGCCAGCAGCTTAGGGCTAGCGGGGGGCACAGATACGCAGTATTTT
TRBJ2-5,TRBV27,once,TRBD1,CASSLSRSGGGETQYF,TGTGCCAGCAGTTTATCGAGGTCAGGGGGTGGGGAGACCCAGTACTTC
TRBJ2-6,TRBV4-3,few,NA,CASSQDRSSGANVLTF,TGCGCCAGCAGCCAAGATCGTAGCTCTGGGGCCAACGTCCTGACTTTC
TRBJ1-6,TRBV6-6,NA,NA,CASSYTIQNSPLHF,TGTGCCAGCAGTTACACAATACAGAATTCACCCCTCCACTTT